The 17 T cell receptor beta chains listed next were all sequenced from one sample in a study of tumor-infiltrating lymphocytes in primary liver carcinoma. With roughly 540 ng total RNA as template and a constant-region primer, TCR beta cDNA was made. Three nested multiplex PCR rounds, a slightly modified ARM-PCR, produced the libraries for TCR beta. Forward primers for TRBV1-TRBV30 and a C-beta reverse primer served the first two PCR rounds, at around 9 cycles each. TCRdb independently ran MiXCR on the multiplex PCR reads; one entry per CDR3 protein. The top ten hold more than 10% of the sample, which has around 100,000 distinct CDR3 sequences, about 63% seen once. The study co-extracted DNA and RNA from about 19-30 mg of unsorted bulk tissue. Sample: liver tumor tissue from sampling region 2. Described subset: tumor region T2, inferior pole. These receptors were taken from a woman in her sixties with primary liver carcinoma and hepatitis B virus infection.

In regard to this clonotype: The junction differs from germline at one of its ends, possibly a read error. The chain links TRBV4-2 to TRBJ1-2; D is unclear. CDR3 length: 14 residues. Germline-derived CDR1 and CDR2 are LGHNA and YNFKEQ. CDR3 nucleotides: TGTGCCAGCGGCCAAGAAAACGTGTGGGATGGCTACACCTTC. It codes for CASGQENVWDGYTF.

Concerning this clonotype itself: A much larger clone differs from this one at a single base, so this may be a read error. The chain recombines TRBV6-5 with TRBJ2-1; TRBD2 matches 8 bases. The CDR3 sequence is 15 residues long. V lost 5 bases to trimming and J lost 5 bases; unmatched junction nucleotides: 8. Germline assignment: CDR1 MNHEY and CDR2 SVGAGI. This CDR3 reads CASSTAGVSHNEQFF. The CDR3 DNA follows: TGTGCCAGCAGTACAGCGGGGGTTTCCCACAATGAGCAGTTCTTC.

Regarding this clonotype: One end of the junction is discordant with germline, which a read error may explain. CDR3 DNA: TGTGCCAGCAGTTCAAGGGTCCACGAGCAATACTTC. It specifies CASSSRVHEQYF. This chain links TRBV12-3 or TRBV12-4 with TRBJ2-7; D ambiguous. This CDR3 has 12 residues.

This clonotype was seen ten or more times. This chain links TRBV6-6 with TRBJ2-7; TRBD2 aligns across 11 bases. This CDR3 region has 15 residues. Germline V CDR1 and CDR2: MNHNY, SVGAGI (reference sequence). J lost 3 bases, V lost 6 bases, and 7 bases had no gene match. The CDR3 loop is CASRGVLAGDYEQYF. In DNA form, the CDR3 reads TGTGCCAGCAGGGGGGTACTAGCGGGGGACTACGAGCAGTACTTC.

As to this clonotype: One end of the junction varies from germline; a read error may be responsible. This rearrangement joins TRBV6-6 to TRBJ2-7; no clear D gene. Germline V CDR1 and CDR2: MNHNY, SVGAGI (reference sequence). The CDR3 sequence is 13 residues long. CDR3 sequence reads: CVSSYSRAYEHYF. DNA of the CDR3: TGTGTCAGCAGTTACTCCCGGGCCTACGAGCATTACTTC.

This clonotype was observed many times. The chain employs TRBV7-8 and TRBJ2-4; TRBD2 matches 7 bases. CDR1 is SGHVS and CDR2 is FQNEAQ in the germline V gene. CDR3 length: 16 residues. V shed 0 bases and J 6 bases; nucleotides not matched to a gene: 8. This chain's CDR3 is CASSLAATGGTNIQYF. For the CDR3, the DNA is TGTGCCAGCAGCTTAGCGGCCACGGGGGGAACAAACATTCAGTACTTC.

Note on this clonotype: A much larger clone is a single base away; this may be a read error. For the CDR3, the DNA is TGTGCCATCAGGCTTGACTATGACTACACCTTC. Translation gives CAIRLDYDYTF. The V call is TRBV10-3, the J call TRBJ1-2; the D is unclear. This CDR3 spans 11 amino acids. Per germline, CDR1 ENHRY and CDR2 SYGVKD.

This clonotype was observed at least ten times. This sequence joins TRBV6-1 and TRBJ2-3; 7 bases fit TRBD1. The J segment lost 6 bases and the V segment lost 4 bases, leaving 1 base of the junction unmatched. CDR1 MNHNS and CDR2 SASEGT come from the germline V gene. The CDR3 is 12 residues long. The CDR3 is CASSATGDTQYF. In DNA, the CDR3 is TGTGCCAGCAGTGCGACAGGGGATACGCAGTATTTT.

A remark on this clonotype: At one end the junction does not follow the germline gene, possibly because of a read error. This chain connects TRBV7-9 to TRBJ2-3; no clear D gene. The V gene's germline CDR1 is SEHNR and CDR2 FQNEAQ (reference sequence). The CDR3 consists of 16 residues. CDR3 DNA sequence: TGTGCCAGCAGCTTAAGAGCGAGCACAAGCAGAGATACGCAGTATTTT. It specifies CASSLRASTSRDTQYF.

Concerning this clonotype itself: One end of the junction varies from germline; a read error may be responsible. The chain couples TRBV11-2 to TRBJ1-6; TRBD1 is a possible D gene (6 bases). This CDR3 is built from 15 residues. Looked up from germline, CDR1 is SGHAT and CDR2 is FQNNGV. CDR3 protein: CASSLDPGARSHLHF. The DNA for the CDR3 is TGTGCCAGCAGCTTAGACCCGGGGGCCCGTTCACACCTCCACTTT.

The table lists this clonotype with many counts. V gene TRBV30 combines with J gene TRBJ2-1; D is undetermined. Germline assignment: CDR1 GTSNPN and CDR2 SVGIG (reference sequence). Trimming removed 8 bases at V and 0 bases at J, with 14 bases between. This CDR3 has 14 residues. CDR3 protein: CARSRGHSYNEQFF. CDR3 DNA sequence: TGTGCCAGATCCAGAGGCCACTCCTACAATGAGCAGTTCTTC.

This clonotype has at least ten counts. The rearrangement links TRBV6-1 to TRBJ2-2; D is ambiguous. Per germline, CDR1 MNHNS and CDR2 SASEGT. The CDR3 is 12 residues long. The V end lost 5 bases, the J end lost 4 bases, and 5 bases lay between the germline ends. The CDR3 DNA sequence: TGTGCCAGCAGTTGGGGCACCGGGGAGCTGTTTTTT. It encodes CASSWGTGELFF.

As for this clonotype: Lacking the conserved final phenylalanine or tryptophan, this CDR3 likely reflects a read error. The genes are TRBV11-3 and TRBJ2-1; TRBD2 is a possible D gene (5 bases). The CDR3 spans 17 residues. V lost 1 base, J lost 2 bases, and 15 bases lay in between. Germline V gives CDR1 SGHNT, CDR2 YENEEA. The CDR3 region has the DNA TGTGCCAGCAGCTTAGGGTTCGGCGGACTTCCCTACAATGAGCAGTTCTTA. It translates to CASSLGFGGLPYNEQFL.

As to this clonotype: Its ends do not fully match the called genes, so a read error is possible. This rearrangement joins TRBV11-1 to TRBJ2-5; the D gene is possibly TRBD2 (5 bases). The germline CDR1 and CDR2 sequences are SGHAT and FQDESV (reference sequence). The CDR3 sequence is 13 residues long. As DNA, the CDR3 is TGTGCCAGCGGAACGGGATGGTGGGAGACCCACTACTTC. It translates to CASGTGWWETHYF. The variable domain in full, completed from reference TRBV11-1 and TRBJ2-5, reads EAEVAQSPRYKITEKSQAVAFWCDPISGHATLYWYRQILGQGPELLVQFQDESVVDDSQLPKDRFSAERLKGVDSTLKIQPAELGDSAMYLCASGTGWWETHYFGPGTRLLVL.

For this clonotype: One base away lies a much larger clone, so this may be a sequencing read error. The chain recombines TRBV6-1 with TRBJ2-1, with 14 bases identical to TRBD2. The CDR3 sequence is 17 residues long. Germline lookup yields CDR1 MNHNS and CDR2 SASEGT. Here the CDR3 DNA reads TGTACCAGCAGTATCCGACTAGCGGGAGGGCCGTACAATGAGCAGTTCTTC. Protein sequence: CTSSIRLAGGPYNEQFF.

With respect to this clonotype: The conserved phenylalanine or tryptophan normally closing the CDR3 is absent here, so this likely arose from a read error. The V and J genes are TRBV28 and TRBJ2-3; D remains ambiguous. V lost 6 bases and J 2 bases, leaving 15 bases between the germline ends. Germline V CDR1 and CDR2: MDHEN, SYDVKM. The CDR3 has 15 amino acids. This CDR3 reads CASSVPGRDTDTQYS. The DNA for the CDR3 is TGTGCCAGCAGCGTACCGGGCCGCGACACAGATACGCAGTATTCT.

Worth noting for this clonotype: One junction end disagrees with the germline gene, perhaps due to a read error. This sequence joins TRBV28 and TRBJ1-4; D unclear. The CDR3 has 16 residues. The V gene's germline CDR1 is MDHEN and CDR2 SYDVKM. CDR3 residues: CASRLPAEGVSEELFF. CDR3 DNA: TGTGCCAGCAGACTCCCGGCAGAGGGCGTGAGTGAAGAACTGTTTTTT.